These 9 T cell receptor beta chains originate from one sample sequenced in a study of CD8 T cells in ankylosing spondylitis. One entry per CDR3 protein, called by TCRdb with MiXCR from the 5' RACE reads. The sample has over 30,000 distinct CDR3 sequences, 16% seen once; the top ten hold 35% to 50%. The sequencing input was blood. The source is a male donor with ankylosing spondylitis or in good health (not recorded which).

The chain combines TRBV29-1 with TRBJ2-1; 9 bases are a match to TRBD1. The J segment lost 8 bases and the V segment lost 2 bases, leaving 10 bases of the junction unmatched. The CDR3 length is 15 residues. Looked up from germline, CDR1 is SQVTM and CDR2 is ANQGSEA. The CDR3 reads CSVEPNRGQIDEQFF. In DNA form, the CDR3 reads TGCAGCGTTGAACCAAACAGGGGGCAAATAGATGAGCAGTTCTTC.

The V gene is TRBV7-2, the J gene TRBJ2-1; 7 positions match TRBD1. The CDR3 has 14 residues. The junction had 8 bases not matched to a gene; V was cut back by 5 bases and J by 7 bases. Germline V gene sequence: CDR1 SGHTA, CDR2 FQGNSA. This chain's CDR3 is CASSTPDRTNEQFF. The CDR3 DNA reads TGTGCCAGCAGCACCCCGGACAGGACTAATGAGCAGTTCTTC.

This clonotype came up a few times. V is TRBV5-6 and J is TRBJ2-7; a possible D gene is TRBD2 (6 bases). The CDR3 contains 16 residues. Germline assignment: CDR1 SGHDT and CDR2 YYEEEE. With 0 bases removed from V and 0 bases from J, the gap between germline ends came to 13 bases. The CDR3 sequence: CASSLGRDGSSYEQYV. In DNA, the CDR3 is TGTGCCAGCAGCTTGGGGAGGGACGGGAGCTCCTACGAGCAGTACGTC.

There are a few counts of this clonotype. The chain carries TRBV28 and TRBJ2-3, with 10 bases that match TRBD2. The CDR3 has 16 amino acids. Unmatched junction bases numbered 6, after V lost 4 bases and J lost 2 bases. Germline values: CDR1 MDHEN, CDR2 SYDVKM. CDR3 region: CASSSQLAGVTDTQYF. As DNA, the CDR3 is TGTGCCAGCAGTTCCCAGCTAGCGGGAGTCACAGATACGCAGTATTTT.

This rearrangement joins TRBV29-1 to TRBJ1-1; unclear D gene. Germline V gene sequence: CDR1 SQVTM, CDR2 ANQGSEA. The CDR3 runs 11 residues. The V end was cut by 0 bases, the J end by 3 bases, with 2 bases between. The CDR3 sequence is CSVEEHTEAFF. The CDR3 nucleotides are TGCAGCGTTGAAGAGCACACTGAAGCTTTCTTT.

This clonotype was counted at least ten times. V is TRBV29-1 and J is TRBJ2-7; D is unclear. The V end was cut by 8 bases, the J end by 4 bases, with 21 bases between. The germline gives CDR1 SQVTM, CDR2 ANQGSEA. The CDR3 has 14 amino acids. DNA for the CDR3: TGCAGCTGCCTGAACAGCATCAAGGGTTACGAGCAGTACTTC. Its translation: CSCLNSIKGYEQYF.

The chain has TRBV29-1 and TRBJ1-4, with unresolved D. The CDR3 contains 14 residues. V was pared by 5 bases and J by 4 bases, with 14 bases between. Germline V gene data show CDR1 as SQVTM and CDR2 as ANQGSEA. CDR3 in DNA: TGCAGCGTTCAAACGGACGGGAGTAATGAAAAACTGTTTTTT. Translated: CSVQTDGSNEKLFF.

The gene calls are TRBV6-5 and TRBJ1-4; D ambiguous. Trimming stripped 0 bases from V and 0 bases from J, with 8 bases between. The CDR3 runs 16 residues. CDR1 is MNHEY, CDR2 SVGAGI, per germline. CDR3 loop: CASSYSVRPTNEKLFF. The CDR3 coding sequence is TGTGCCAGCAGTTACTCGGTCCGACCAACTAATGAAAAACTGTTTTTT.

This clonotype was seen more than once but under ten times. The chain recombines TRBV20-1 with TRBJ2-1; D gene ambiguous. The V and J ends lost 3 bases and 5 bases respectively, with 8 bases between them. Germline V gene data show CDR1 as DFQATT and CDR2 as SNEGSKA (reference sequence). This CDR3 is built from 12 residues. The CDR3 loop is CSASYPNNEQFF. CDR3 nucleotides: TGCAGTGCTAGCTACCCCAACAATGAGCAGTTCTTC.